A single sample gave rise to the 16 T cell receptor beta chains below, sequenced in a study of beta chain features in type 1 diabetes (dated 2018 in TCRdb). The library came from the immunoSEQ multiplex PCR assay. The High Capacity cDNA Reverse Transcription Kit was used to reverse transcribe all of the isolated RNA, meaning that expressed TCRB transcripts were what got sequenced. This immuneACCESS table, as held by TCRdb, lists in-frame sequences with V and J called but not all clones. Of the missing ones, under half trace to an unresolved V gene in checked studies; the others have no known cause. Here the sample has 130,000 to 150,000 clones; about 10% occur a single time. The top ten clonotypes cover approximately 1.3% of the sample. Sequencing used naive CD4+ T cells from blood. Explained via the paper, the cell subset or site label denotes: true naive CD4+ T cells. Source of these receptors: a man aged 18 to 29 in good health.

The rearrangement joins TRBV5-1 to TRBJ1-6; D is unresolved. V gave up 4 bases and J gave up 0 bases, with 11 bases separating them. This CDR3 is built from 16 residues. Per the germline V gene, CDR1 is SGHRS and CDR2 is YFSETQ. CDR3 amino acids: CASSPRGSSYNSPLHF. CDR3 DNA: TGCGCCAGCAGCCCTAGAGGATCCTCCTATAATTCACCCCTCCACTTT. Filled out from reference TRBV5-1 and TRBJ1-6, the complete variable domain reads KAGVTQTPRYLIKTRGQQVTLSCSPISGHRSVSWYQQTPGQGLQFLFEYFSETQRNKGNFPGRFSGRQFSNSRSEMNVSTLELGDSALYLCASSPRGSSYNSPLHFGNGTRLTVT.

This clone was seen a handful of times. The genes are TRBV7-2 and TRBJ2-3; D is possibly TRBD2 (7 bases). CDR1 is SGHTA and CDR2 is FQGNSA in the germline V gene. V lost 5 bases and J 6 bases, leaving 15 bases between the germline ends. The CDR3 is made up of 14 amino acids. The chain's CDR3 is CASSLSRGGDTQYF. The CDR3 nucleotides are TGTGCCAGCAGCCTAAGTAGGGGGGGGGATACGCAGTATTTT.

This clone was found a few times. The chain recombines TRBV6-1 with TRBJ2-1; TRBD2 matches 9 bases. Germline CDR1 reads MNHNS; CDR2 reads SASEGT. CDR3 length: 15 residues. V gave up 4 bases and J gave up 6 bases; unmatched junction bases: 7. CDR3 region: CASSASAGGGNEQFF. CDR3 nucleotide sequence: TGTGCCAGCAGTGCCTCCGCGGGGGGGGGCAATGAGCAGTTCTTC.

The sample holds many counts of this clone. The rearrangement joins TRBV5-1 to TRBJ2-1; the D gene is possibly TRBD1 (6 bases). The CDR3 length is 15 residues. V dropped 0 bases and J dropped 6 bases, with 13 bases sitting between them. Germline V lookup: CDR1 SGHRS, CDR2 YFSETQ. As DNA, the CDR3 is TGCGCCAGCAGCTTGGCTCCAGGGGCCAGCAATGAGCAGTTCTTC. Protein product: CASSLAPGASNEQFF.

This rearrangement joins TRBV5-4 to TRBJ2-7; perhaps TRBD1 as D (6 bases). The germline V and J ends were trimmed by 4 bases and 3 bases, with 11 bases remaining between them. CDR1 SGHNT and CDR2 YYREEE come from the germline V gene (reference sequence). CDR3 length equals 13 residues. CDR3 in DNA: TGTGCCAGCAGCCTAGGGGGAATCTACGAGCAGTACTTC. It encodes CASSLGGIYEQYF. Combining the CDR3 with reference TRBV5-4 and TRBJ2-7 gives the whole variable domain ETGVTQSPTHLIKTRGQQVTLRCSSQSGHNTVSWYQQALGQGPQFIFQYYREEENGRGNFPPRFSGLQFPNYSSELNVNALELDDSALYLCASSLGGIYEQYFGPGTRLTVT.

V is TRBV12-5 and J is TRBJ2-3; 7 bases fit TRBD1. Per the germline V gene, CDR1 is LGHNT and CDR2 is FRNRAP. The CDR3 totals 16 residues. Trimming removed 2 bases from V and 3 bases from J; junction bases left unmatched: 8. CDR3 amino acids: CASGLTQGWGTDTQYF. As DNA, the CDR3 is TGTGCTAGTGGTTTGACACAGGGGTGGGGAACAGATACGCAGTATTTT.

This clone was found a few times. The CDR3 nucleotides are TGTGCCAGCAGCCGTGTGGACAGGCTCGATTCACCCCTCCACTTT. This sequence encodes CASSRVDRLDSPLHF. The V call is TRBV5-4, the J call TRBJ1-6; 7 bases match TRBD1. V shed 4 bases, J shed 8 bases, and the junction held 9 bases outside the gene matches. This CDR3 has 15 residues. Germline assignment: CDR1 SGHNT and CDR2 YYREEE (reference sequence).

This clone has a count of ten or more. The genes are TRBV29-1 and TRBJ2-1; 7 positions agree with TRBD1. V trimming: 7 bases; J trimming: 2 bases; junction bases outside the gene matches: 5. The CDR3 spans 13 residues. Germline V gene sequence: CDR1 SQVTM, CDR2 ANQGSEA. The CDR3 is CSAYRGTYNEQFF. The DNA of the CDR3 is TGCAGCGCCTACAGGGGAACCTACAATGAGCAGTTCTTC.

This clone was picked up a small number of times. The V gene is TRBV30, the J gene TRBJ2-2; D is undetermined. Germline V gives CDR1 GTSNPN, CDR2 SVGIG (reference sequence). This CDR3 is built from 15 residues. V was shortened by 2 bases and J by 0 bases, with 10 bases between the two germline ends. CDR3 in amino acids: CAWSRGFTNTGELFF. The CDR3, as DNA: TGTGCCTGGAGTAGAGGATTTACGAACACCGGGGAGCTGTTTTTT.

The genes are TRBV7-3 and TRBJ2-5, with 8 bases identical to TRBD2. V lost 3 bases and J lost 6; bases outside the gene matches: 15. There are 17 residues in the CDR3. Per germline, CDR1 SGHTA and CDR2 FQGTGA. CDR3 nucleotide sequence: TGTGCCAGCAGCTTGGCCGGGGTTGGCGGGGGGATTAAGACCCAGTACTTC. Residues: CASSLAGVGGGIKTQYF.

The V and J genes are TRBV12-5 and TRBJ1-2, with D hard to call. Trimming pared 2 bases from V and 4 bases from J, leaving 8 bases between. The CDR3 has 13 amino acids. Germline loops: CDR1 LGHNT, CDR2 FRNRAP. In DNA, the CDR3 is TGTGCTAGTGGTTTGAACGGAGCCTATGGCTACACCTTC. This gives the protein CASGLNGAYGYTF.

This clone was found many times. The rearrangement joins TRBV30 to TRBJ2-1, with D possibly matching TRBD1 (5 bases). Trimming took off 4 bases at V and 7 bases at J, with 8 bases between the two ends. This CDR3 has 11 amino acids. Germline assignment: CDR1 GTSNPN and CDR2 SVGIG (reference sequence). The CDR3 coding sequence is TGTGCCTGGACAGGGAATAATGAGCAGTTCTTC. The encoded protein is CAWTGNNEQFF.

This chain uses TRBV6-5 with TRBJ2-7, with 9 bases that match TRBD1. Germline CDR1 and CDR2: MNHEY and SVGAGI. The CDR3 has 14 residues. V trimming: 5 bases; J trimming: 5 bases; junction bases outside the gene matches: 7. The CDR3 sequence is CASSRDRERDEQYF. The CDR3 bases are TGTGCCAGCAGTAGGGACAGGGAGAGGGACGAGCAGTACTTC.

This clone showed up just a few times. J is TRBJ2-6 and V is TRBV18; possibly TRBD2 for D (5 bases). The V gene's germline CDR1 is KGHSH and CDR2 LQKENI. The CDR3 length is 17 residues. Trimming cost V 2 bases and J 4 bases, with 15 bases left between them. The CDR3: CASSPTLRDRGANVLTF. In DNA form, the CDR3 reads TGTGCCAGCTCACCAACGTTACGGGATCGAGGGGCCAACGTCCTGACTTTC.

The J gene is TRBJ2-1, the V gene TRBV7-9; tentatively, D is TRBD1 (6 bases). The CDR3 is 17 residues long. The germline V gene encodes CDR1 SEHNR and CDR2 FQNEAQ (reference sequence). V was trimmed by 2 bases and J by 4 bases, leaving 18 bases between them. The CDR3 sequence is CASSLLRPRQEYNEQFF. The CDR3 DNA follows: TGTGCCAGCAGCTTACTTAGGCCGAGACAGGAGTACAATGAGCAGTTCTTC.

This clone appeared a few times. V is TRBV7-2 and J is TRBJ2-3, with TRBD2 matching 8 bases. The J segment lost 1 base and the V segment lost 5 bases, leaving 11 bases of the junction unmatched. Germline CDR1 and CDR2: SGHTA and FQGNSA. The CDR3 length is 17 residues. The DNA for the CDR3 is TGTGCCAGCAGCCCCCGGGGGGGCGGGGGCCGCACAGATACGCAGTATTTT. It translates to CASSPRGGGGRTDTQYF.